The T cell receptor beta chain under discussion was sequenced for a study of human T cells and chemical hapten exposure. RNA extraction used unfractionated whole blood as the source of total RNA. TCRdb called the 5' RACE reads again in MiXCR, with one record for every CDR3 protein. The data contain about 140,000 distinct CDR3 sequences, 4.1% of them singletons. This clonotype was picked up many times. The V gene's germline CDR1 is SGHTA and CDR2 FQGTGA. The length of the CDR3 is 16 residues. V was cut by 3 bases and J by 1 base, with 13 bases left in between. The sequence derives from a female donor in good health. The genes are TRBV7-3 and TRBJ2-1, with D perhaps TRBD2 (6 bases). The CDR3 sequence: CASSFMGSGSYNEQFF. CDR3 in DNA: TGTGCCAGCAGCTTCATGGGGAGCGGGTCCTACAATGAGCAGTTCTTC. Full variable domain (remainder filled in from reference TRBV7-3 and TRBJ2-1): GAGVSQTPSNKVTEKGKYVELRCDPISGHTALYWYRQSLGQGPEFLIYFQGTGAADDSGLPNDRFFAVRPEGSVSTLKIQRTERGDSAVYLCASSFMGSGSYNEQFFGPGTRLTVL.